Following are 9 T cell receptor beta chains from one sample sequenced in a study of blood T cell repertoires in COVID-19. Clones were sequenced by immunoSEQ multiplex PCR, and TCRdb holds only the in-frame ones, with some missing. The sample lists 340,000 or so clones; 83% were seen once. Material: peripheral blood. Receptor source: a young man with active or convalescent COVID-19.

The V gene is TRBV12-3 or TRBV12-4, the J gene TRBJ1-3; D call uncertain. V was shortened by 5 bases and J by 5 bases, with 7 bases between the two germline ends. The CDR3 spans 12 residues. Written as DNA, the CDR3 is TGTGCCAGCAGTCGCGACAGAAACACCATATATTTT. It is translated as CASSRDRNTIYF.

The chain recombines TRBV7-2 with TRBJ2-5; 8 bases are shared with TRBD1. V was pared by 1 base and J by 2 bases, with 9 bases of the junction left unmatched. The CDR3 totals 17 residues. Germline V gene sequence: CDR1 SGHTA, CDR2 FQGNSA. In nucleotides, the CDR3 is TGTGCCAGCAGCTTAGGGCGGACAGGGCCTCGGCAAGAGACCCAGTACTTC. This sequence encodes CASSLGRTGPRQETQYF.

The genes are TRBV30 and TRBJ1-5; D is ambiguous. There are 14 residues in the CDR3. Germline-derived CDR1 and CDR2 are GTSNPN and SVGIG (reference sequence). V was clipped by 5 bases and J by 4 bases, with 15 bases between them. CDR3 nucleotide sequence: TGTGCCTGGGACGACGACAAGTTAAATCAGCCCCAGCATTTT. Translated, it gives CAWDDDKLNQPQHF. Full variable domain (outside the CDR3, taken from reference TRBV30 and TRBJ1-5): SQTIHQWPATLVQPVGSPLSLECTVEGTSNPNLYWYRQAAGRGLQLLFYSVGIGQISSEVPQNLSASRPQDRQFILSSKKLLLSDSGFYLCAWDDDKLNQPQHFGDGTRLSIL.

This clone was counted once. This rearrangement joins TRBV6-2 or TRBV6-3 to TRBJ1-3, with TRBD1 identical over 7 bases. Germline V gene sequence: CDR1 MNHEY, CDR2 SVGEGT. Unmatched junction bases numbered 5, after V lost 2 bases and J lost 1 base. The CDR3 sequence is 16 residues long. The CDR3 nucleotides read TGTGCCAGCAGTTACCCTGGGACAGCTTCTGGAAACACCATATATTTT. Protein product: CASSYPGTASGNTIYF.

The genes are TRBV30 and TRBJ1-4, with TRBD1 as a possible D gene (6 bases). The CDR3 totals 13 residues. The V and J ends lost 3 bases and 8 bases respectively, with 13 bases between them. Germline V gives CDR1 GTSNPN, CDR2 SVGIG (reference sequence). The CDR3 loop reads CAWRIGGAEKLFF. In nucleotides, the CDR3 is TGTGCCTGGAGGATAGGGGGGGCCGAAAAACTGTTTTTT.

The table lists this clone with a few counts. This chain links TRBV15 with TRBJ2-3; TRBD1 agrees at 7 bases. The CDR3 has 15 amino acids. V lost 5 bases to trimming and J lost 6 bases; unmatched junction nucleotides: 11. Germline V CDR1 and CDR2: LNHNV, YYDKDF (reference sequence). The DNA for the CDR3 is TGTGCCACCAGCGCCCGACAGGGTTTAAGTGATACGCAGTATTTT. It is translated as CATSARQGLSDTQYF.

V usage is TRBV2 and J usage is TRBJ2-7; 9 bases are a match to TRBD2. The CDR3 is 13 residues long. Germline V lookup: CDR1 SNHLY, CDR2 FYNNEI. The trim removed 8 bases at V and 2 bases at J, leaving 4 bases unmatched. The CDR3 nucleotides read TGTGCCAGCGAGGCTAGCGGGGCCTACGAGCAGTACTTC. Amino acids: CASEASGAYEQYF.

The chain joins TRBV6-1 to TRBJ1-2; no clear D. V gave up 2 bases and J gave up 2 bases, with 6 bases separating them. This CDR3 is built from 13 residues. Germline CDR1 and CDR2: MNHNS and SASEGT. The CDR3 is CASSESQNYGYTF. The DNA of the CDR3 is TGTGCCAGCAGTGAATCACAGAACTATGGCTACACCTTC.

In DNA, the CDR3 is TGTGCCAGCAGTTTACGGACAGGCTTCTACGAGCAGTACTTC. Its protein is CASSLRTGFYEQYF. The V gene is TRBV28, the J gene TRBJ2-7, with 7 bases fitting TRBD1. Per the germline V gene, CDR1 is MDHEN and CDR2 is SYDVKM. V gave up 2 bases and J gave up 3 bases; unmatched junction bases: 4. The CDR3 is 14 amino acids.